Following are 9 T cell receptor beta chains from one sample sequenced in a study of blood T cell repertoires in COVID-19. This table comes from immunoSEQ multiplex PCR, and its TCRdb copy is limited to in-frame clones, with some not included. The sample lists approximately 380,000 clones; 85% were seen once. The sequenced sample was peripheral blood. The source is a woman aged 18-35 years with acute or convalescent COVID-19.

The chain links TRBV18 to TRBJ1-1; possible D gene TRBD1, 6 bases. This CDR3 contains 14 residues. Looked up from germline, CDR1 is KGHSH and CDR2 is LQKENI. Trimming left V 3 bases short and J 5 bases short, with 13 bases between. The chain's CDR3 is CASSPTQGRTEAFF. For the CDR3, the DNA is TGTGCCAGCTCACCGACACAGGGTCGTACTGAAGCTTTCTTT.

This sequence joins TRBV3-1 (or the pseudogene TRBV3-2) and TRBJ2-3; D is perhaps TRBD2 (6 bases). The length of the CDR3 is 13 residues. The germline V gene encodes CDR1 LGHDT and CDR2 YNNKEL (reference sequence). V lost 4 bases and J 1 base, leaving 6 bases between the germline ends. CDR3 loop: CASSRRGTDTQYF. CDR3 in DNA: TGTGCCAGCAGCCGGAGGGGCACAGATACGCAGTATTTT.

This rearrangement joins TRBV4-1 to TRBJ2-3; tentative D call: TRBD2 (7 bases). The CDR3 is made up of 16 amino acids. The germline V gene encodes CDR1 MGHRA and CDR2 YSYEKL. Trimming left V 1 base short and J 2 bases short, with 13 bases between. The CDR3 protein is CASSQVERGHTDTQYF. The CDR3 DNA reads as TGCGCCAGCAGCCAAGTGGAGCGGGGACACACAGATACGCAGTATTTT.

The rearrangement uses TRBV28 and TRBJ2-1; 7 nucleotides align to TRBD1. The CDR3 contains 17 residues. The germline V gene encodes CDR1 MDHEN and CDR2 SYDVKM. The J segment lost 4 bases and the V segment lost 5 bases, leaving 14 bases of the junction unmatched. The CDR3 spells CASSPTPDRVPYNEQFF. The CDR3, as DNA: TGTGCCAGCAGTCCTACCCCCGACAGGGTGCCTTACAATGAGCAGTTCTTC.

The chain links TRBV5-1 to TRBJ2-7; 7 bases align to TRBD1. Germline V gene sequence: CDR1 SGHRS, CDR2 YFSETQ. V trimming: 3 bases; J trimming: 0 bases; junction bases outside the gene matches: 6. The CDR3 contains 15 residues. This CDR3 is CASSWTQGHSYEQYF. DNA of the CDR3: TGCGCCAGCAGCTGGACACAGGGGCACTCCTACGAGCAGTACTTC.

The rearrangement uses TRBV5-6 and TRBJ2-1; 9 bases are shared with TRBD1. This CDR3 region has 16 residues. CDR1 SGHDT and CDR2 YYEEEE come from the germline V gene. Trimming took 3 bases from V and 14 from J; bases not matched to a gene: 18. CDR3: CASSWRSGTGSPSKFF. In DNA form, the CDR3 reads TGTGCCAGCAGCTGGAGGTCCGGGACAGGGAGTCCCAGTAAGTTCTTC.

J is TRBJ1-5 and V is TRBV15; D might be TRBD1 (5 bases). The V end was cut by 1 base, the J end by 5 bases, with 9 bases between. This CDR3 contains 14 residues. CDR1 is LNHNV and CDR2 is YYDKDF in the germline V gene (reference sequence). Here the CDR3 DNA reads TGTGCCACCAGCAGAGTTGGGGCTCATCAGCCCCAGCATTTT. It encodes CATSRVGAHQPQHF.

The chain has TRBV29-1 and TRBJ2-2, with D possibly TRBD1 on 6 matching bases. Trimming removed 6 bases from V and 2 bases from J, with 13 bases in between. This CDR3 contains 14 residues. Germline V gives CDR1 SQVTM, CDR2 ANQGSEA. CDR3 loop: CSVGAGFNTGELFF. The CDR3 DNA follows: TGCAGCGTGGGGGCCGGCTTCAACACCGGGGAGCTGTTTTTT.

DNA of the CDR3: TGTGCCAGCAGCTTAGACGGTGAAGAAAAACTGTTTTTT. Its translation: CASSLDGEEKLFF. This chain connects TRBV7-9 to TRBJ1-4; unclear D gene. The germline V gene has CDR1 SEHNR and CDR2 FQNEAQ (reference sequence). The CDR3 contains 13 residues. V was cut by 1 base and J by 8 bases, with 8 bases left in between.